The subject of this entry is one T cell receptor beta chain. The data originate from a study of blood T cell repertoires in COVID-19. The data were produced by immunoSEQ multiplex PCR, yet TCRdb's version contains in-frame clones alone and is incomplete. The table includes fewer than 200,000 clones, about 84% detected once. The CDR3 runs 17 residues. Losses at the gene ends were 6 bases for V and 5 bases for J; bases not matched to a gene: 15. The germline gives CDR1 KGHSH, CDR2 LQKENI. Enrollees, about 18 to 89 years old, lived in some 24 US areas. Cohorts were assigned according to the clinical history that participants reported.

This sequence originates from a man over 45 who had recovered from COVID-19. The sequenced material came from PBMCs or T cells enriched from blood (not recorded which). This rearrangement joins TRBV18 to TRBJ1-1, with TRBD1 identical over 10 bases. In DNA form, the CDR3 reads TGTGCCAGCTCTCGAGAACCTGGGACAGGGGTTTCGACTGAAGCTTTCTTT. Translating gives CASSREPGTGVSTEAFF.